The next 14 T cell receptor beta chains were all read from a single sample in a study of control samples from healthy donors and cancer patients. Using immunoSEQ multiplex PCR, the repertoire was profiled, and TCRdb retains in-frame clones only, with some absent. The table has fewer than 200,000 clones, about 92% seen once. The sample was blood. Receptor source: a man younger than 40 in good health.

The CDR3 DNA sequence: TGTGCCAGCTCCGAGGGGCCGGCCGGGGAGCTGTTTTTT. Amino acids: CASSEGPAGELFF. V and J are TRBV6-5 and TRBJ2-2, with D possibly called TRBD1 or TRBD2 (5 bases each). The CDR3 is made up of 13 amino acids. V shed 8 bases and J shed 6 bases, with 13 bases lying between them. In germline, CDR1 is MNHEY, CDR2 SVGAGI.

V usage is TRBV6-5 and J usage is TRBJ2-7; no clear D. This CDR3 comprises 14 residues. Per germline, CDR1 MNHEY and CDR2 SVGAGI. Trimming took 5 bases from V and 5 from J, leaving 16 bases between them. The CDR3 bases are TGTGCCAGCAGTAGCCCGACACGGTGGCACGAGCAGTACTTC. Translation gives CASSSPTRWHEQYF.

The gene calls are TRBV6-7 and TRBJ2-2; 9 bases line up with TRBD1. TRBV6-7 is an ORF, with its function uncertain. The CDR3 sequence is 22 residues long. The ends lost 2 bases at V and 0 bases at J; junction bases unmatched: 19. The DNA for the CDR3 is TGTGCCAGCAGTTACCGTCGCCTTTTACAGGGGGCGATAAACCCGAACACCGGGGAGCTGTTTTTT. Translated: CASSYRRLLQGAINPNTGELFF.

The chain links TRBV29-1 to TRBJ2-1; no clear D gene. Germline lookup yields CDR1 SQVTM and CDR2 ANQGSEA. The ends were cut back, 7 bases at V and 6 bases at J, with 7 bases in the middle. There are 10 residues in the CDR3. The CDR3 region has the DNA TGCAGCGCCTACAGCAATGAGCAGTTCTTC. Translated: CSAYSNEQFF.

J is TRBJ2-3 and V is TRBV3-1 (or the pseudogene TRBV3-2); unclear D gene. The CDR3 runs 10 residues. Trimming removed 8 bases from V and 6 bases from J, with 6 bases in between. CDR1 and CDR2 from the germline V gene are LGHDT and YNNKEL (reference sequence). The CDR3 here is CASGDDTQYF. CDR3 sequence (DNA): TGTGCCAGCGGCGACGATACGCAGTATTTT.

This clone was picked up one time. This chain connects TRBV11-2 to TRBJ2-3; possibly TRBD2 for D (6 bases). This CDR3 contains 16 residues. Deletions cut 5 bases from V and 4 bases from J, with 19 bases between. Germline V lookup: CDR1 SGHAT, CDR2 FQNNGV. The CDR3 DNA sequence: TGTGCCAGCAGCCCAGGGACGGCGGGATGGGCAGATACGCAGTATTTT. This codes for CASSPGTAGWADTQYF.

The CDR3 coding sequence is TGTGCCAGCAGCCAAGATACAAGCGGGATTACCTTCAGCTCCTACGAGCAGTACTTC. It specifies CASSQDTSGITFSSYEQYF. The V call is TRBV4-2, the J call TRBJ2-7, with 7 nucleotides matching TRBD2. CDR3 size: 19 residues. Germline V CDR1 and CDR2: LGHNA, YNFKEQ. The V gene end was trimmed by 0 bases and the J gene end by 0 bases; junction bases not matched to a gene: 14.

V usage is TRBV2 and J usage is TRBJ2-7; D unclear. This CDR3 is built from 14 residues. V was cut by 7 bases and J by 3 bases, with 16 bases left in between. CDR1 is SNHLY, CDR2 FYNNEI, per germline. The CDR3 loop reads CASKGAAAHYEQYF. The CDR3 region has the DNA TGTGCCAGCAAGGGTGCGGCAGCACACTACGAGCAGTACTTC.

This chain links TRBV5-1 with TRBJ1-5; D call uncertain. V gave up 2 bases and J gave up 1 base, with 7 bases separating them. The CDR3 covers 14 residues. Germline loops: CDR1 SGHRS, CDR2 YFSETQ. Here the CDR3 reads CASSLGPSNQPQHF. The CDR3, as DNA: TGCGCCAGCAGCTTAGGGCCCAGCAATCAGCCCCAGCATTTT.

The rearrangement joins TRBV7-9 to TRBJ2-5; maybe TRBD1 (5 bases). The CDR3 runs 12 residues. The V gene's germline CDR1 is SEHNR and CDR2 FQNEAQ (reference sequence). V lost 8 bases and J 5 bases, leaving 12 bases between the germline ends. In DNA, the CDR3 is TGTGCCAGCGGCAGGGCGTGGGAGACCCAGTACTTC. It translates to CASGRAWETQYF. Full variable domain (rest looked up from reference TRBV7-9 and TRBJ2-5): DTGVSQNPRHKITKRGQNVTFRCDPISEHNRLYWYRQTLGQGPEFLTYFQNEAQLEKSRLLSDRFSAERPKGSFSTLEIQRTEQGDSAMYLCASGRAWETQYFGPGTRLLVL.

The chain couples TRBV7-6 to TRBJ2-1; D remains unclear. CDR3 length: 18 residues. Trimming took 6 bases from V and 0 from J, leaving 21 bases between them. CDR1 is SGHVS and CDR2 is FNYEAQ in the germline V gene. The CDR3 is CASSQTISTPSSYNEQFF. The CDR3, as DNA: TGTGCCAGCAGTCAAACGATTTCCACCCCAAGCTCCTACAATGAGCAGTTCTTC.

The chain uses TRBV11-2 and TRBJ2-7; possibly TRBD2 for D (5 bases). V lost 0 bases, J lost 2 bases, and 11 bases lay in between. Germline V CDR1 and CDR2: SGHAT, FQNNGV. This CDR3 has 15 amino acids. The CDR3 sequence: CASSLDEGSPYEQYF. DNA of the CDR3: TGTGCCAGCAGCTTAGATGAGGGTAGTCCCTACGAGCAGTACTTC.

The CDR3 protein is CASSIRDTLHTQYF. In DNA, the CDR3 is TGTGCCAGTAGTATTAGAGACACCCTACATACGCAGTATTTT. The genes are TRBV19 and TRBJ2-3; no clear D gene. Germline V gene lookup returns CDR1 LNHDA and CDR2 SQIVND (reference sequence). This CDR3 has 14 residues. The V and J ends lost 3 bases and 7 bases respectively, with 14 bases between them. Using reference TRBV19 and TRBJ2-3 for the parts outside the CDR3, the full variable domain is DGGITQSPKYLFRKEGQNVTLSCEQNLNHDAMYWYRQDPGQGLRLIYYSQIVNDFQKGDIAEGYSVSREKKESFPLTVTSAQKNPTAFYLCASSIRDTLHTQYFGPGTRLTVL.

This rearrangement joins TRBV28 to TRBJ1-2; D possibly corresponds to TRBD1 (6 bases). V lost 6 bases and J lost 7, with 9 bases in between. The CDR3 sequence is 11 residues long. From germline, CDR1 is MDHEN and CDR2 SYDVKM. In DNA form, the CDR3 reads TGTGCCAGCAGATTGACAGGTGGCTACACCTTC. Translating it yields CASRLTGGYTF.